Sequencing of this T cell receptor beta chain was carried out in a study of OX40 agonist ivuxolimab in advanced cancers. Germline CDR1 MNHEY, CDR2 SMNVEV (reference sequence). After removal of 3 bases from V and 5 bases from J, the junction contained 4 bases not matched to a gene. The CDR3 runs 14 residues. This table comes from immunoSEQ multiplex PCR, and its TCRdb copy is limited to in-frame clones, with some not included. This table has fewer than 95,000 clones, around 90% appearing once. The source material was CD4+ or CD8+ T cells sorted from blood, sampled in a trial of the OX40 agonist ivuxolimab. V gene TRBV27 combines with J gene TRBJ2-1, with 7 bases matching TRBD2. The clonotype was recovered from an adult with an advanced solid tumor such as melanoma, head and neck, liver or kidney cancer. The CDR3 nucleotides read TGTGCCAGCAGTTTTGGGAGGGCCCACAATGAGCAGTTCTTC. It yields the protein CASSFGRAHNEQFF.